The source of this TCR beta chain is a study of T cells after somatic rescue of genetic block. CDR1 MNHEY and CDR2 SVGAGI come from the germline V gene. The CDR3 loop spans 15 amino acids. V trimming: 5 bases; J trimming: 2 bases; junction bases outside the gene matches: 3. The table lists this clone with a few counts. Repertoires were generated with immunoSEQ multiplex PCR, while TCRdb's copy carries only in-frame clones and drops some. The repertoire includes about 10,000 clones, roughly 81% of them detected once, and around a fifth sits in the top ten. V gene TRBV6-5 combines with J gene TRBJ2-1; 10 bases line up with TRBD2. The sample consisted of peripheral blood mononuclear cells (PBMCs). This sequence originates from a boy younger than 18. The CDR3 DNA follows: TGTGCCAGCAGTCCACTAGCGGGACCCTACAATGAGCAGTTCTTC. Translated: CASSPLAGPYNEQFF.